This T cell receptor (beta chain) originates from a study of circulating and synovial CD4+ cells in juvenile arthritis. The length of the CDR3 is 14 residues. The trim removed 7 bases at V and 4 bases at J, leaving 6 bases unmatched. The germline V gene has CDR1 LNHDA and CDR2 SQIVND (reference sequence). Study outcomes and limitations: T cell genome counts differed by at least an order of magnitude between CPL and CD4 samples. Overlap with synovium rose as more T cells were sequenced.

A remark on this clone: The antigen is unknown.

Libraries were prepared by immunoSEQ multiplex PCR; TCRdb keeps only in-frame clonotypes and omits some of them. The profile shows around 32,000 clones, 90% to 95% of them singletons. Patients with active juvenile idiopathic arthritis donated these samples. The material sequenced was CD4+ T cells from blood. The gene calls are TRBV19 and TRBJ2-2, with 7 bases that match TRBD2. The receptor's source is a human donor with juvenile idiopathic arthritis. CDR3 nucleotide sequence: TGTGCCAGTACTACGGGGGGAGGCACCGGGGAGCTGTTTTTT. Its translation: CASTTGGGTGELFF.